This T cell receptor beta chain comes out of a study of T cells after posttransplantation cyclophosphamide. Sequencing was performed with immunoSEQ multiplex PCR; in TCRdb, only in-frame clones are kept and a portion is missing. This table holds 30,000 to 45,000 clones, roughly 73% found once. Treatment was busulfan-fludarabine conditioning, a marrow graft, and cyclophosphamide on days +3 and +4. Germline V gives CDR1 MDHEN, CDR2 SYDVKM. The CDR3 loop spans 14 amino acids. The ends lost 7 bases at V and 5 bases at J; junction bases unmatched: 7. This specimen was CD4+ T cells sorted from blood, taken roughly 1,900 days after a stem cell transplant with posttransplant cyclophosphamide. V and J are TRBV28 and TRBJ2-7; 11 bases align to TRBD2. This TCR came from a female patient in her 40s who received an allogeneic stem cell transplant from a related donor, was CMV-positive, and had no GVHD. Some T cells may trace back to the graft donor. The CDR3 is CASNKLAGVHEQYF. The DNA for the CDR3 is TGTGCCAGCAATAAACTAGCGGGGGTCCACGAGCAGTACTTC.